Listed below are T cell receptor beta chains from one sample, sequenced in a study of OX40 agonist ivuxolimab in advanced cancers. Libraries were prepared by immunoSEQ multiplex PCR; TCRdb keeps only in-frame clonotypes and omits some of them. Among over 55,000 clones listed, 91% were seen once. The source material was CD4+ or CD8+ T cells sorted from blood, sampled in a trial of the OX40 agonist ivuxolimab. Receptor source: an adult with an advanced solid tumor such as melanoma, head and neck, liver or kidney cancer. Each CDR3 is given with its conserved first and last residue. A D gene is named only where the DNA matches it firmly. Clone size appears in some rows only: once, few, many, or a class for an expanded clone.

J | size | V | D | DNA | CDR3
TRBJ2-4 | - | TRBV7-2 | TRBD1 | TGTGCCAGCTCCTCAAAACTGACAGGGGGGGACATTCAGTACTTC | CASSSKLTGGDIQYF
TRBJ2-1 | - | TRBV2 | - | TGTGCCAGCAACAGACTAGTTGCCGGCAATGAGCAGTTCTTC | CASNRLVAGNEQFF
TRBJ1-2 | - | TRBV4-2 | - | TGTGCCAGCAGCCAAGTAAGCAGGGACGGCTACACCTTC | CASSQVSRDGYTF
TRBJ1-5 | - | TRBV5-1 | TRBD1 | TGCGCCAGCAGCCTGGGGCAGGGGGATTGGGGCAATCAGCCCCAGCATTTT | CASSLGQGDWGNQPQHF
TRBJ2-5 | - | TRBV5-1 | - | TGCGCCAGCAAAAGGAGCGAGGAGACCCAGTACTTC | CASKRSEETQYF
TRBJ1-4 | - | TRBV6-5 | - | TGTGCCAGCGCCCGACAGGCGGAGACTGAAAAACTGTTTTTT | CASARQAETEKLFF
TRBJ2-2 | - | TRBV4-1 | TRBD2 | TGCGCCAGCAGCCAGCGGGAGAGGGGCACCGGGGAGCTGTTTTTT | CASSQRERGTGELFF
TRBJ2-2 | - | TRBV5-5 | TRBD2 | TGTGCCAGCAGCTCCTCGACTAGCGGGGGGACCACCGGGGAGCTGTTTTTT | CASSSSTSGGTTGELFF
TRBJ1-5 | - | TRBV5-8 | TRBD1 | TGTGCCAGCAGCCGATGGACAGGGGATCAGCCCCAGCATTTT | CASSRWTGDQPQHF
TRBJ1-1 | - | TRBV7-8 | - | TGTGCCAGCAGCTCACTTAGGGGGAACACTGAAGCTTTCTTT | CASSSLRGNTEAFF
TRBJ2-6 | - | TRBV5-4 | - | TGTGCCAGCAGCCTAGACTTGGGTGGGGCCAACGTCCTGACTTTC | CASSLDLGGANVLTF
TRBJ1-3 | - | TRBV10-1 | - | TGCGCCAGCAGTGAGTCGCCTGGGAACACCATATATTTT | CASSESPGNTIYF
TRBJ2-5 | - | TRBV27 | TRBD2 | TGTGCCAGCAGTCCTACCGGGACTACAAAAGAGACCCAGTACTTC | CASSPTGTTKETQYF
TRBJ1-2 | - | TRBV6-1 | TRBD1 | TGTGCCAGCAACCCTCGGACAGGGGGCAACTATGGCTACACCTTC | CASNPRTGGNYGYTF
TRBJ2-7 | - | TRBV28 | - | TGTGCCAGCACTCAGGGGTACCGCTACGAGCAGTACTTC | CASTQGYRYEQYF
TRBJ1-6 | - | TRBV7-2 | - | TGTGCCAGCAGCTTAGGGGCAGGGAGTTCACCCCTCCACTTT | CASSLGAGSSPLHF
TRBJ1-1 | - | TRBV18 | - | TGTGCCAGCTCAGAGGGGGGGGACACTGAAGCTTTCTTT | CASSEGGDTEAFF
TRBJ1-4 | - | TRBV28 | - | TGTGCCAGCAGCCCCGGGGGGGGTAATGAAAAACTGTTTTTT | CASSPGGGNEKLFF
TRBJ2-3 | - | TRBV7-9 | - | TGTGCCAGCAGCTCGCCTCGGGAGAGCGGCACAGATACGCAGTATTTT | CASSSPRESGTDTQYF
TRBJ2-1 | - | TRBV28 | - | TGTGCCAGCAGCCCCTCGGACTCCTCCTCATGGCAGTTCTTC | CASSPSDSSSWQFF
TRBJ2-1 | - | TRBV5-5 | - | TGTGCCAGCAGCTTGGTAGGTTCCTACAATGAGCAGTTCTTC | CASSLVGSYNEQFF
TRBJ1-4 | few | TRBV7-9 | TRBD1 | TGTGCCAGCAGCTTCAGACAGGGAGAAAAACTGTTTTTT | CASSFRQGEKLFF
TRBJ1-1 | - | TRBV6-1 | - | TGTGCCAGCAGTGTCGCGCCGCCGTCCTACCTGGGAACTGAAGCTTTCTTT | CASSVAPPSYLGTEAFF
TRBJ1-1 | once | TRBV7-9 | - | TGTGCCAGCAGTACCCTCGGAGGTGCTGTCTCTGAAGCTTTCTTT | CASSTLGGAVSEAFF
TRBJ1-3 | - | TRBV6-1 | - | TGTGCCAGCAGTGAAACCCGATCCTCTGGAAACACCATATATTTT | CASSETRSSGNTIYF
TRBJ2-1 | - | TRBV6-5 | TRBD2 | TGTGCCAGCAGTTTTAGCGGGAGGGGGTCGGGCAATGAGCAGTTCTTC | CASSFSGRGSGNEQFF
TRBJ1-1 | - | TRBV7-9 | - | TGTGCCAGCAGCTCAGAACAGGGCACTGAAGCTTTCTTT | CASSSEQGTEAFF
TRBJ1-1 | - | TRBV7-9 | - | TGTGCCAGCAGCCCCCCAGGTCCGGGCACTGAAGCTTTCTTT | CASSPPGPGTEAFF
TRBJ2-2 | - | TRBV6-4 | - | TGTGCCAGCAGTGACTCGGGTTGGGCAGCGAACACCGGGGAGCTGTTTTTT | CASSDSGWAANTGELFF
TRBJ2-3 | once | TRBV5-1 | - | TGCGCCAGCAGCTTGGGAGGGCTTAGCACAGATACGCAGTATTTT | CASSLGGLSTDTQYF
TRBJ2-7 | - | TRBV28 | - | TGTGCCAGCAGTTTGGGGGCCGAGTACTTC | CASSLGAEYF
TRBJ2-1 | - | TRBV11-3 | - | TGTGCCAGCAGCTTAAGCACAACCCGGTACAATGAGCAGTTCTTC | CASSLSTTRYNEQFF
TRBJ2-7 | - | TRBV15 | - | TGTGCCACCAGCAGAGGGAGAAGTGAGCCAGCCCTCTACGAGCAGTACTTC | CATSRGRSEPALYEQYF
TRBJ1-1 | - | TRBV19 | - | TGTGCCAGTAGTATTGGGACGGTGAACACTGAAGCTTTCTTT | CASSIGTVNTEAFF
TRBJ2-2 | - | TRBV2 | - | TGTGCCAGCACGAGTCGGCAGCGAAGCTCCGGGGAGCTGTTTTTT | CASTSRQRSSGELFF
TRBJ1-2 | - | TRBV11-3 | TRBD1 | TGTGCCAGCAGCATTGAGGGGGCCTATGGCTACACCTTC | CASSIEGAYGYTF
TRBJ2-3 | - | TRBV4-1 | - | TGCGCCAGCAGCCAAGATCAACCGGGACGCCGCACAGATACGCAGTATTTT | CASSQDQPGRRTDTQYF
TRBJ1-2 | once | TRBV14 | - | TGTGCCAGCAGCCAAAGGGCACCGGGCGAACCAAACTATGGCTACACCTTC | CASSQRAPGEPNYGYTF
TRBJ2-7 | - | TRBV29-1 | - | TGCAGCGTTGGTCGGGACTTGAGCTCCTACGAGCAGTACTTC | CSVGRDLSSYEQYF
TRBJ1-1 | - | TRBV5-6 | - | TGTGCCAGCAGCCCCGACAGGAGGAACACTGAAGCTTTCTTT | CASSPDRRNTEAFF
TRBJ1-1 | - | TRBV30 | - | TGTGCCTGGAGTGTTGGTGGGAGGACTGAAGCTTTCTTT | CAWSVGGRTEAFF
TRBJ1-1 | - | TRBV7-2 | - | TGTGCCAGCAGCCCACGGGGCTGGGGGGTCACTGAAGCTTTCTTT | CASSPRGWGVTEAFF
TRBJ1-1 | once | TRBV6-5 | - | TGTGCCAGCAGTTACTCGATAAGTAAAGGGCTCGGTGAAGCTTTCTTT | CASSYSISKGLGEAFF
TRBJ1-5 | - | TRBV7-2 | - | TGTGCCAGCAGCGCAGTGGGGGGTCAGCCCCAGCATTTT | CASSAVGGQPQHF
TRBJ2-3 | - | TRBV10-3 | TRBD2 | TGTGCCATCAGCCCAACTAGCGGCCTCACAGATACGCAGTATTTT | CAISPTSGLTDTQYF
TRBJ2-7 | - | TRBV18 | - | TGTGCCAGCTCATCCAACTGGGGAAAGGGCTACGAGCAGTACTTC | CASSSNWGKGYEQYF
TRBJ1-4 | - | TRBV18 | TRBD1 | TGTGCCAGCGGGACGGGACAGGATAATGAAAAACTGTTTTTT | CASGTGQDNEKLFF
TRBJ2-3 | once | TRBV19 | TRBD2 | TGTGCCAGTAGTATCCAAGCGGGGAAACCCACAGATACGCAGTATTTT | CASSIQAGKPTDTQYF
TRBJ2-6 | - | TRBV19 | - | TGTGCCAGTAGTACCCCAGGGACCGGGGCCAACGTCCTGACTTTC | CASSTPGTGANVLTF
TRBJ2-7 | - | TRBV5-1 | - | TGCGCCAGCAGCTTGGCCTTCCGAGGGCACGAGCAGTACTTC | CASSLAFRGHEQYF
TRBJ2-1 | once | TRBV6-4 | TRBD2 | TGTGCCAGCAGTGTCCTTAGCGGGAGCTCCTACAATGAGCAGTTCTTC | CASSVLSGSSYNEQFF
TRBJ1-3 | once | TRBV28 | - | TGTGCCAGCAGTTTAGCAACGGCGGGGGCCTCTGGAAACACCATATATTTT | CASSLATAGASGNTIYF
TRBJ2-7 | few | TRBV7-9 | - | TGTGCCAGCAGCTTAGCGGTAGGCACCGGGCTGTACTTC | CASSLAVGTGLYF
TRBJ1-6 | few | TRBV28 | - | TGTGCCAGCGGCCAGGGGCTTTCACCCCTCCACTTT | CASGQGLSPLHF
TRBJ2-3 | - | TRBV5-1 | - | TGCGCCAGCAGCTTGGGTAGGAGCACAGATACGCAGTATTTT | CASSLGRSTDTQYF
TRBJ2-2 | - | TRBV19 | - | TGTGCCAGTAGTGCCCCAGGGGTGAGGAACACCGGGGAGCTGTTTTTT | CASSAPGVRNTGELFF
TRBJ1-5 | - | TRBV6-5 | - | TGTGCCAGCACCCCACAGGGAGGGGTGGGTCAGCCCCAGCATTTT | CASTPQGGVGQPQHF